Below, 23 T cell receptor beta chains from the same sample are listed, as sequenced in a study of T cell responses to AZD1222 COVID-19 vaccine. The protocol was immunoSEQ multiplex PCR, while the TCRdb copy is restricted to in-frame clones and leaves out a portion. Among about 160,000 clones listed, about 91% were seen once. The specimen was peripheral blood, collected on day 0 of AZD1222 vaccination. Every receptor here comes from an adult in good health.

CDR3 coding DNA: TGTGCCTGCAGGGAAAGCAATCAGCCCCAGCATTTT. Its translation is CACRESNQPQHF. The chain carries TRBV30 and TRBJ1-5, with D possibly TRBD1 on 5 matching bases. The CDR3 totals 12 residues. Trimming removed 6 bases at V and 1 base at J, with 7 bases between. CDR1 is GTSNPN, CDR2 SVGIG, per germline (reference sequence).

The CDR3 here is CASSYLATSTDTQYF. As DNA, the CDR3 is TGTGCCAGCAGCTACTTAGCGACGAGCACAGATACGCAGTATTTT. The chain is built from TRBV5-4 and TRBJ2-3, with D perhaps matching TRBD2 (5 bases). The CDR3 loop spans 15 amino acids. The germline V gene encodes CDR1 SGHNT and CDR2 YYREEE (reference sequence). V lost 3 bases to trimming and J lost 0 bases, with 11 bases between them.

This chain uses TRBV6-5 with TRBJ1-2; D is ambiguous. Germline loops: CDR1 MNHEY, CDR2 SVGAGI. Trimming removed 8 bases at V and 8 bases at J, with 12 bases between. The CDR3 runs to 11 residues. The DNA of the CDR3 is TGTGCCAGCCGATTAGGAGGAGGCTACACCTTC. It specifies CASRLGGGYTF.

This chain joins TRBV3-1 (or the pseudogene TRBV3-2) and TRBJ1-2; D unresolved. The CDR3 is 12 residues long. Per germline, CDR1 LGHDT and CDR2 YNNKEL (reference sequence). The ends were cut back, 3 bases at V and 2 bases at J, with 4 bases in the middle. CDR3 residues: CASSQGNYGYTF. The CDR3, as DNA: TGTGCCAGCAGCCAGGGGAACTATGGCTACACCTTC.

The V gene is TRBV11-1, the J gene TRBJ2-5; 7 bases align to TRBD1. This CDR3 is built from 15 residues. J lost 5 bases, V lost 1 base, and 7 bases had no gene match. CDR1 and CDR2 (germline): SGHAT, FQDESV (reference sequence). CDR3 coding DNA: TGTGCCAGCAGCTTAGAGGGGGCCGTTCGGGAGACCCAGTACTTC. Amino acids: CASSLEGAVRETQYF.

This sequence joins TRBV4-3 and TRBJ1-6; no reliable D call. The CDR3 has 14 residues. In germline, CDR1 is LGHNA, CDR2 YSLEER. Trimming shortened V by 1 base and J by 6 bases, and 7 bases separated the two germline ends. The CDR3 sequence is CASSQVRSNSPLHF. The DNA for the CDR3 is TGCGCCAGCAGCCAAGTAAGAAGTAATTCACCCCTCCACTTT.

This chain links TRBV25-1 with TRBJ2-3; weak D call: TRBD2 (5 bases). This CDR3 spans 16 amino acids. V lost 4 bases, J lost 2 bases, and 16 bases lay in between. Germline V gene lookup returns CDR1 MGHDK and CDR2 SYGVNS. In nucleotides, the CDR3 is TGTGCCAGCAGTGGAACTCTGAGCGGTTCCACAGATACGCAGTATTTT. This codes for CASSGTLSGSTDTQYF.

The chain employs TRBV12-3 or TRBV12-4 and TRBJ1-5; D is unclear. This CDR3 is built from 13 residues. The V gene lost 5 bases and the J gene lost 6 bases, with 11 bases spanning the gap. CDR3 in amino acids: CASSPEFLQPQHF. The CDR3 DNA reads TGTGCCAGCAGTCCTGAATTCCTTCAGCCCCAGCATTTT.

The V call is TRBV3-1 (or the pseudogene TRBV3-2), the J call TRBJ2-3, with TRBD1 matching 7 bases. Germline assignment: CDR1 LGHDT and CDR2 YNNKEL (reference sequence). The ends lost 4 bases at V and 6 bases at J; junction bases unmatched: 10. CDR3 length equals 15 residues. CDR3 sequence (DNA): TGTGCCAGCAGCCTCCGGGACAGAGTAACGGATACGCAGTATTTT. This sequence encodes CASSLRDRVTDTQYF.

The chain employs TRBV6-5 and TRBJ1-6, with D tentatively TRBD1 (5 bases). Germline V gene data show CDR1 as MNHEY and CDR2 as SVGAGI. The CDR3 totals 16 residues. V lost 0 bases, J lost 6 bases, and 12 bases lay in between. The CDR3, as DNA: TGTGCCAGCAGTTACTCGTCCGGGGCGGGTAATTCACCCCTCCACTTT. The encoded protein is CASSYSSGAGNSPLHF.

The chain carries TRBV5-4 and TRBJ2-7; D is uncertain. V shed 0 bases and J shed 1 base, with 5 bases lying between them. The CDR3 totals 13 residues. Per germline, CDR1 SGHNT and CDR2 YYREEE (reference sequence). Written as DNA, the CDR3 is TGTGCCAGCAGCTTGGGGAGATCCTACGAGCAGTACTTC. Translated, it gives CASSLGRSYEQYF.

This sequence joins TRBV5-1 and TRBJ2-1, with D perhaps given as TRBD1 or TRBD2 (5 bases each). V was clipped by 2 bases and J by 4 bases, with 10 bases between them. This CDR3 has 14 residues. Germline V gives CDR1 SGHRS, CDR2 YFSETQ. CDR3 coding DNA: TGCGCCAGCAGCTTATCCGGGACGTACAATGAGCAGTTCTTC. Its protein product is CASSLSGTYNEQFF.

The V gene is TRBV7-2, the J gene TRBJ1-2; D may be TRBD1 (5 bases). Germline V gives CDR1 SGHTA, CDR2 FQGNSA. With 5 bases removed from V and 2 bases from J, the gap between germline ends came to 15 bases. The CDR3 totals 15 residues. The CDR3 region has the DNA TGTGCCAGCAGCCCCTCCGGGACTGGAAACTATGGCTACACCTTC. Translation: CASSPSGTGNYGYTF.

This clone appeared a few times. J is TRBJ2-1 and V is TRBV3-1 (or the pseudogene TRBV3-2), with a possible D match to TRBD2 (5 bases). Trimming removed 0 bases at V and 8 bases at J, with 11 bases between. This CDR3 is 14 amino acids long. CDR1 and CDR2 (germline): LGHDT, YNNKEL (reference sequence). CDR3 sequence (DNA): TGTGCCAGCAGCCAAGATGAATCCGGGGATGAGCAGTTCTTC. Its translation: CASSQDESGDEQFF.

The sample holds one count of this clone. This chain links TRBV7-3 with TRBJ2-3, with 10 bases that match TRBD2. CDR1 is SGHTA and CDR2 is FQGTGA in the germline V gene. The trim removed 1 base at V and 5 bases at J, leaving 3 bases unmatched. The CDR3 contains 15 residues. The CDR3, as DNA: TGTGCCAGCAGCTTAATAGCGGGGGGACGAGATACGCAGTATTTT. This codes for CASSLIAGGRDTQYF.

This sequence joins TRBV30 and TRBJ1-2; TRBD1 agrees at 7 bases. This CDR3 has 13 residues. The ends lost 2 bases at V and 6 bases at J; junction bases unmatched: 6. The V gene's germline CDR1 is GTSNPN and CDR2 SVGIG (reference sequence). The DNA of the CDR3 is TGTGCCTGGAGTCGAGGGGGCGCAGATGGCTACACCTTC. As protein: CAWSRGGADGYTF.

This clone qualifies as medium-sized. V usage is TRBV6-4 and J usage is TRBJ2-1; 8 bases map to TRBD2. Germline trimming cut 3 bases from V and 8 bases from J; bases unmatched to any gene: 9. The CDR3 extends over 15 amino acids. CDR1 is MRHNA, CDR2 SNTAGT, per germline. The CDR3, as DNA: TGTGCCAGCAGTGAGGTCTCGGGGGGGGGCGATGAGCAGTTCTTC. Residues: CASSEVSGGGDEQFF.

The chain is built from TRBV5-1 and TRBJ1-2, with a weak D call TRBD1 (6 bases). CDR1 is SGHRS, CDR2 YFSETQ, per germline. V lost 4 bases to trimming and J lost 4 bases, with 17 bases between them. The CDR3 runs 15 residues. CDR3 bases: TGCGCCAGCAGCATCAACAGGGCTATAGCCTATGGCTACACCTTC. This sequence encodes CASSINRAIAYGYTF. The variable domain in full, with the rest retrieved from reference TRBV5-1 and TRBJ1-2, is KAGVTQTPRYLIKTRGQQVTLSCSPISGHRSVSWYQQTPGQGLQFLFEYFSETQRNKGNFPGRFSGRQFSNSRSEMNVSTLELGDSALYLCASSINRAIAYGYTFGSGTRLTVV.

This clone was seen a handful of times. The J gene is TRBJ2-5, the V gene TRBV18; tentative D call: TRBD1 (6 bases). The CDR3 is 14 residues long. Germline CDR1 and CDR2: KGHSH and LQKENI. Between the trimmed V and J ends, which lost 3 bases and 4 bases, there was a span of 12 bases. This CDR3 reads CASSPEQGRETQYF. Written as DNA, the CDR3 is TGTGCCAGCTCACCCGAACAGGGACGAGAGACCCAGTACTTC.

V gene TRBV6-2 or TRBV6-3 combines with J gene TRBJ1-4, with TRBD1 identical over 7 bases. V lost 2 bases, J lost 7 bases, and 7 bases stayed unmatched. This CDR3 contains 15 residues. Germline V gives CDR1 MNHEY, CDR2 SVGEGT. Here the CDR3 DNA reads TGTGCCAGCAGTTACGGGACAGTCATTGCTGAAAAACTGTTTTTT. Residues: CASSYGTVIAEKLFF.

The rearrangement uses TRBV6-6 and TRBJ1-2, with D perhaps TRBD1 (5 bases). The CDR3 extends over 15 amino acids. Germline CDR1 reads MNHNY; CDR2 reads SVGAGI (reference sequence). V was shortened by 7 bases and J by 8 bases, with 23 bases between the two germline ends. CDR3 residues: CASIPGVLQGNGYTF. The DNA of the CDR3 is TGTGCCAGCATCCCGGGGGTCCTGCAGGGCAACGGCTACACCTTC.

The chain couples TRBV11-2 to TRBJ1-1, with 7 positions matching TRBD1. CDR1 and CDR2 (germline): SGHAT, FQNNGV. Losses at the gene ends were 4 bases for V and 1 base for J; bases not matched to a gene: 3. The CDR3 spans 14 residues. The DNA for the CDR3 is TGTGCCAGCAGCTCGGGACAGACGAACACTGAAGCTTTCTTT. Translating it yields CASSSGQTNTEAFF.

The chain has TRBV12-3 or TRBV12-4 and TRBJ1-1; D is perhaps TRBD1 (5 bases). V was clipped by 6 bases and J by 2 bases, with 10 bases between them. This CDR3 has 13 residues. CDR3 sequence (DNA): TGTGCCAGCAGGGGGCAGGGAAACACTGAAGCTTTCTTT. It codes for CASRGQGNTEAFF.